One sample yielded the 6 T cell receptor beta chains listed below, sequenced in a study of OX40 agonist ivuxolimab in advanced cancers. Libraries were prepared by immunoSEQ multiplex PCR; TCRdb keeps only in-frame clonotypes and omits some of them. The data contain 45,000 to 55,000 clones, 80% to 90% of them singletons. The material was CD4+ or CD8+ T cells sorted from blood, obtained in a trial of the OX40 agonist ivuxolimab. The receptors originated from an adult with an advanced solid tumor such as melanoma, head and neck, liver or kidney cancer.

The genes are TRBV5-6 and TRBJ1-1, with D possibly being TRBD1 (5 bases). CDR3 size: 13 residues. Trimming took off 6 bases at V and 3 bases at J, with 12 bases between the two ends. CDR1 and CDR2 from the germline V gene are SGHDT and YYEEEE. CDR3 DNA: TGTGCCAGCACCCCCTGGGGGGACACTGAAGCTTTCTTT. Its protein is CASTPWGDTEAFF.

The chain couples TRBV29-1 to TRBJ2-7; TRBD2 aligns across 9 bases. CDR3 length: 14 amino acids. Germline V gene lookup returns CDR1 SQVTM and CDR2 ANQGSEA. Trimming removed 6 bases from V and 0 bases from J; junction bases left unmatched: 6. The CDR3 DNA is TGCAGCGTCGCGCTTAGCGGGAGCTCCTACGAGCAGTACTTC. Its translation is CSVALSGSSYEQYF.

The chain recombines TRBV2 with TRBJ2-3; TRBD2 matches 9 bases. The ends lost 2 bases at V and 3 bases at J; junction bases unmatched: 6. This CDR3 is built from 16 residues. Germline values: CDR1 SNHLY, CDR2 FYNNEI. The CDR3 DNA follows: TGTGCCAGCAGTGAAAAGCGGGGGGCGCCAACAGATACGCAGTATTTT. This sequence encodes CASSEKRGAPTDTQYF.

The CDR3 sequence is CASSQTGIRHQPQHF. In DNA, the CDR3 is TGTGCCAGCAGTCAAACAGGGATCCGTCATCAGCCCCAGCATTTT. The chain is built from TRBV27 and TRBJ1-5; D is possibly TRBD1 (6 bases). The CDR3 loop spans 15 amino acids. Between the trimmed V and J ends, which lost 5 bases and 5 bases, there was a span of 16 bases. Germline-derived CDR1 and CDR2 are MNHEY and SMNVEV (reference sequence).

The chain carries TRBV30 and TRBJ1-4; weak D call: TRBD1 (5 bases). Germline V gene sequence: CDR1 GTSNPN, CDR2 SVGIG (reference sequence). This CDR3 region has 14 residues. Deletions cut 1 base from V and 4 bases from J, with 10 bases between. CDR3 bases: TGTGCCTGGAGTGAGGGGCAAGTTAATGAAAAACTGTTTTTT. It encodes CAWSEGQVNEKLFF.

V is TRBV2 and J is TRBJ2-3, with unresolved D. V shed 4 bases and J shed 3 bases, with 11 bases lying between them. The CDR3 is 14 residues long. In germline, CDR1 is SNHLY, CDR2 FYNNEI. The CDR3 DNA sequence: TGTGCCAGCAGTGCTGCCTCACGGACAGATACGCAGTATTTT. Its translation is CASSAASRTDTQYF.